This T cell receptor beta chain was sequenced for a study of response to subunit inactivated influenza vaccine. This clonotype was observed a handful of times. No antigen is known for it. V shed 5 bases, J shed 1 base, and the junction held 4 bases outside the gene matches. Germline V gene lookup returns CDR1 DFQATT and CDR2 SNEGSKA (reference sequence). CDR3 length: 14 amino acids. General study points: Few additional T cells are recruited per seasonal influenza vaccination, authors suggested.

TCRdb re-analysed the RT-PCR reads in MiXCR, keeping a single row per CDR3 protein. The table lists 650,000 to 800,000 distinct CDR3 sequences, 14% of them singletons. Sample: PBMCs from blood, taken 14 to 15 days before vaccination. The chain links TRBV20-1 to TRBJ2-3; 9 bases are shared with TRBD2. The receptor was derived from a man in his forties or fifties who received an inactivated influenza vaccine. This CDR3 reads CSASEREGTDTQYF. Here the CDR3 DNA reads TGCAGTGCTTCCGAGCGGGAGGGCACAGATACGCAGTATTTT.